This T cell receptor beta chain is drawn from a study of T cell responses to AZD1222 COVID-19 vaccine. Study background: The analysis combined second doses at about 4 or about 12 weeks.

V gave up 2 bases and J gave up 2 bases, with 11 bases separating them. CDR1 and CDR2 (germline): SGHDT, YYEEEE. The CDR3 consists of 14 residues. Study results and limitations: White British donors predominated, females outnumbered males, and clonal diversity was possibly underestimated. Repertoires were obtained solely post-peak T cell response. Epitopes outside B.1.351 and B.1.1.7 mutated regions reportedly drew nearly half of spike TCRs.

Data came from immunoSEQ multiplex PCR; TCRdb stores just in-frame clones and leaves some out. The sample yields under 150,000 clones, over 85% seen once. Concerning this clone: As yet, its antigen is unknown.

The gene calls are TRBV5-6 and TRBJ2-7; the D gene is possibly TRBD2 (6 bases). The starting material was peripheral blood, obtained on day 0 of AZD1222 vaccination. This receptor was obtained from an adult in good health. CDR3 sequence: CASSFGRETYEQYF. For the CDR3, the DNA is TGTGCCAGCAGCTTCGGCCGGGAGACCTACGAGCAGTACTTC. Filled out from reference TRBV5-6 and TRBJ2-7, the complete variable domain reads DAGVTQSPTHLIKTRGQQVTLRCSPKSGHDTVSWYQQALGQGPQFIFQYYEEEERQRGNFPDRFSGHQFPNYSSELNVNALLLGDSALYLCASSFGRETYEQYFGPGTRLTVT.